These 17 T cell receptor beta chains share one sample of origin, sequenced in a study of human T cells and chemical hapten exposure. Time point in this sample: patch test 1, 2 weeks after DPC sensitization. Treatment noted: therapeutic diphenylcyclopropenone sensitization with weekly scalp DPC. Via MiXCR, TCRdb re-called the RACE reads, giving one row per CDR3 protein. The sample yields some 340,000 distinct CDR3 sequences, 6% to 8.5% seen once. Sequencing used whole blood, obtained in connection with sensitization to the hapten diphenylcyclopropenone (DPC). These TCRs come from a young woman with alopecia areata. Some clones in this sample may be carry-over from other donors' samples.

The gene calls are TRBV14 and TRBJ1-1; weak D call: TRBD1 (6 bases). This CDR3 comprises 14 residues. Germline assignment: CDR1 SGHDN and CDR2 FVKESK. V was pared by 5 bases and J by 5 bases, with 15 bases between. The CDR3 loop is CASSTPGDGTEAFF. CDR3 in DNA: TGTGCCAGCAGCACGCCAGGGGATGGAACTGAAGCTTTCTTT.

This clonotype appeared a few times. This chain uses TRBV9 with TRBJ2-7; a weak D match, TRBD1 (5 bases). Trimming removed 7 bases at V and 5 bases at J, with 16 bases between. The CDR3 extends over 13 amino acids. The V gene's germline CDR1 is SGDLS and CDR2 YYNGEE. CDR3 protein: CASAQGAIDEQYF. As DNA, the CDR3 is TGTGCCAGCGCTCAAGGGGCAATTGACGAGCAGTACTTC.

This clonotype was counted between two and nine times. V is TRBV6-5 and J is TRBJ1-1; D call uncertain. Between the trimmed V and J ends, which lost 0 bases and 1 base, there was a span of 24 bases. The CDR3 has 20 residues. CDR1 and CDR2 from the germline V gene are MNHEY and SVGAGI. Here the CDR3 reads CASSYSVTFRQTSQNTEAFF. DNA for the CDR3: TGTGCCAGCAGTTACTCTGTGACCTTTCGTCAGACAAGTCAGAACACTGAAGCTTTCTTT.

This clonotype occurred a few times. The V call is TRBV12-3 or TRBV12-4, the J call TRBJ1-5; TRBD1 agrees at 7 bases. The CDR3 runs 15 residues. V dropped 6 bases and J dropped 4; count of bases not matched to a gene: 9. The DNA for the CDR3 is TGTGCCAGCAGCCCCGACAGGGAGGGAAATCAGCCCCAGCATTTT. It encodes CASSPDREGNQPQHF.

This clonotype was counted ten times or more. This sequence joins TRBV6-2 or TRBV6-3 and TRBJ1-5, with 7 bases aligning to TRBD1. Unmatched junction bases numbered 15, after V lost 3 bases and J lost 7 bases. The CDR3 extends over 17 amino acids. The germline CDR1 and CDR2 sequences are MNHEY and SVGEGT. The CDR3 here is CASSYSPRSGGSQPQHF. The CDR3 nucleotides are TGTGCCAGCAGTTATTCCCCTCGGTCAGGGGGATCCCAGCCCCAGCATTTT.

This clonotype was counted ten times or more. V usage is TRBV6-5 and J usage is TRBJ2-3, with D perhaps TRBD2 (5 bases). Germline-derived CDR1 and CDR2 are MNHEY and SVGAGI. The CDR3 runs to 11 residues. Trimming stripped 8 bases from V and 5 bases from J, with 8 bases between. The CDR3 DNA reads TGTGCCAGCTCAGGACTAGATACGCAGTATTTT. As protein: CASSGLDTQYF.

This clonotype was found many times. The chain joins TRBV2 to TRBJ1-3; 10 bases line up with TRBD1. The germline CDR1 and CDR2 sequences are SNHLY and FYNNEI. This CDR3 contains 16 residues. Trimming took 5 bases from V and 2 from J; bases not matched to a gene: 6. Here the CDR3 DNA reads TGTGCCAGCAGTTCACCCGGGACAGGGGCTGGAAACACCATATATTTT. It encodes CASSSPGTGAGNTIYF.

This clonotype was observed a few times. The CDR3, as DNA: TGCGCCAGCAGCTTGGGGTTAGCCTATGGCTACACCTTC. Its translation: CASSLGLAYGYTF. The rearrangement links TRBV5-1 to TRBJ1-2; D remains ambiguous. Trimming cost V 0 bases and J 4 bases, with 7 bases left between them. There are 13 residues in the CDR3. Germline V CDR1 and CDR2: SGHRS, YFSETQ.

In this sample, this clonotype turned up many times. The chain combines TRBV4-3 with TRBJ2-7; D is uncertain. Per the germline V gene, CDR1 is LGHNA and CDR2 is YSLEER. Trimming removed 0 bases at V and 6 bases at J, with 18 bases between. The CDR3 length is 16 residues. This CDR3 reads CASSQESQEIYAEQYF. The CDR3 DNA reads as TGCGCCAGCAGCCAAGAATCCCAGGAGATCTACGCCGAGCAGTACTTC.

This clonotype was counted only a few times. V gene TRBV28 combines with J gene TRBJ2-2; TRBD1 agrees at 9 bases. V shed 6 bases, J shed 6 bases, and the junction held 5 bases outside the gene matches. Germline V lookup: CDR1 MDHEN, CDR2 SYDVKM. The CDR3 is 14 residues long. DNA of the CDR3: TGTGCCAGCAGCCACACAGGGGGCTCCGGGGAGCTGTTTTTT. Translated, it gives CASSHTGGSGELFF.

In its sample, this clonotype was seen a few times. The CDR3, as DNA: TGTGCCAGCAGCTCCACTAGCGGGGGCCCTAACACCGGGGAGCTGTTTTTT. It translates to CASSSTSGGPNTGELFF. The chain carries TRBV7-2 and TRBJ2-2; 11 bases map to TRBD2. This CDR3 spans 17 amino acids. Unmatched junction bases numbered 6, after V lost 4 bases and J lost 2 bases. Germline-derived CDR1 and CDR2 are SGHTA and FQGNSA.

The sample holds a few counts of this clonotype. V is TRBV6-1 and J is TRBJ2-7; no firm D call. Trimming stripped 4 bases from V and 3 bases from J, with 4 bases between. This CDR3 has 11 amino acids. The germline CDR1 and CDR2 sequences are MNHNS and SASEGT. In nucleotides, the CDR3 is TGTGCCAGCAGTGCCCACTACGAGCAGTACTTC. It translates to CASSAHYEQYF.

This clonotype was observed at least ten times. The genes are TRBV12-3 or TRBV12-4 and TRBJ1-1; D call uncertain. Deletions cut 4 bases from V and 4 bases from J, with 28 bases between. This CDR3 spans 19 amino acids. The CDR3 is CASSSPEQPFYEGSTEAFF. Here the CDR3 DNA reads TGTGCCAGCAGTTCGCCCGAACAGCCCTTTTATGAAGGGAGCACTGAAGCTTTCTTT.

This clonotype turned up a few times. V gene TRBV4-1 combines with J gene TRBJ1-6; D not certain. Trimming pared 1 base from V and 9 bases from J, leaving 16 bases between. This CDR3 is 16 amino acids long. Germline V gene sequence: CDR1 MGHRA, CDR2 YSYEKL. The CDR3 reads CASSQGLGPAPSPLHF. The CDR3 nucleotides are TGCGCCAGCAGCCAAGGCTTGGGCCCAGCCCCTTCACCCCTCCACTTT.

The J gene is TRBJ2-7, the V gene TRBV9; the match to TRBD2 covers 11 bases. This CDR3 is built from 15 residues. CDR1 is SGDLS and CDR2 is YYNGEE in the germline V gene. After removal of 3 bases from V and 3 bases from J, the junction contained 5 bases not matched to a gene. CDR3 amino acids: CASSGGSGGVYEQYF. DNA for the CDR3: TGTGCCAGCAGCGGAGGTAGCGGGGGGGTCTACGAGCAGTACTTC.

This clonotype was detected only a few times. The chain recombines TRBV12-3 or TRBV12-4 with TRBJ2-6; D is ambiguous. The CDR3 spans 16 residues. V lost 2 bases, J lost 0 bases, and 8 bases lay in between. For the CDR3, the DNA is TGTGCCAGCAGTTTAAACGAACACTCTGGGGCCAACGTCCTGACTTTC. Translating gives CASSLNEHSGANVLTF.

The chain links TRBV6-5 to TRBJ1-2; TRBD1 matches 9 bases. J gave up 9 bases and V 4 bases, and 12 bases lay outside the gene matches. Germline V CDR1 and CDR2: MNHEY, SVGAGI. The CDR3 totals 15 residues. DNA of the CDR3: TGTGCCAGCAGTTGGATGGGACAGGGCGATGTTCGCTACACCTTC. Amino acid sequence: CASSWMGQGDVRYTF.